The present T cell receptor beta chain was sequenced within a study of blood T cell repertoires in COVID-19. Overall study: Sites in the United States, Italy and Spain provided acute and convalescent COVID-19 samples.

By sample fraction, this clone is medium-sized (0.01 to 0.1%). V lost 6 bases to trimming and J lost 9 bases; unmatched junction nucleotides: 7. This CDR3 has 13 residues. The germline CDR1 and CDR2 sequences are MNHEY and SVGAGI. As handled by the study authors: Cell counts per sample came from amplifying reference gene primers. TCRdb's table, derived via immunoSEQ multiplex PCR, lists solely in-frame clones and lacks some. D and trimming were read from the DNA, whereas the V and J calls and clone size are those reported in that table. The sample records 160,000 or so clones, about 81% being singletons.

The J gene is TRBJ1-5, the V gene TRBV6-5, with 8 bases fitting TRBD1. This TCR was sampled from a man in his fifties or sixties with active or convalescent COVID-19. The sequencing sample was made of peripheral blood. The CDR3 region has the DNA TGTGCCAGCAGAGGGACAGGAGTAACGCCCCAGCATTTT. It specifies CASRGTGVTPQHF.